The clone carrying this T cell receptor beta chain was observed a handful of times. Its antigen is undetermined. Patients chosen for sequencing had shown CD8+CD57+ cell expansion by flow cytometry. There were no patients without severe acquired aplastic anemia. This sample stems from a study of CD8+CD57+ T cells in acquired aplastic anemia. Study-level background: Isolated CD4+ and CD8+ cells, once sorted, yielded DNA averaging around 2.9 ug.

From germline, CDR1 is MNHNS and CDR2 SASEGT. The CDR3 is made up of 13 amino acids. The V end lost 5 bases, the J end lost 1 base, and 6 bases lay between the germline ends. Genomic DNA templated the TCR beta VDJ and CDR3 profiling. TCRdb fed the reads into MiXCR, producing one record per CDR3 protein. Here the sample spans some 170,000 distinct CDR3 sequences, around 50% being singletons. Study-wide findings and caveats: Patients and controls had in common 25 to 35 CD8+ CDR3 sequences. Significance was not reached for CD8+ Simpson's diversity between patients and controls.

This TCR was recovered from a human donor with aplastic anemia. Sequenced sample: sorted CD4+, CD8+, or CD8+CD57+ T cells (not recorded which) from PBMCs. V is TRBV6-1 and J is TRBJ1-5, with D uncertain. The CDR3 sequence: CASSPMSNQPQHF. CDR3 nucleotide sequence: TGTGCCAGCAGTCCTATGAGCAATCAGCCCCAGCATTTT.